A selection of T cell receptor beta chains follows, all from one sample in a study of a mutant IDH1 vaccine in newly diagnosed glioma. Profiled with immunoSEQ multiplex PCR; TCRdb holds only in-frame clones, not every one. The table has some 28,000 clones, roughly 85% seen once. These TCRs' antigens remain unknown. Sequenced here: PBMCs, sampled from a glioma patient whose treatment included an IDH1 peptide vaccine. All receptors derive from a woman between 25 and 40 years old with glioma. Both conserved end residues are trimmed from each CDR3. Each record gives: V gene, CDR3 protein.

v_gene: TRBV25-1
CDR3aa: ASRQVMNTEAF

v_gene: TRBV29-1
CDR3aa: SEGTGHYGYT

v_gene: TRBV7-6
CDR3aa: ASSLDGAYTYEKLF

v_gene: TRBV7-2
CDR3aa: ASSLGGYSGNTIY

v_gene: TRBV13
CDR3aa: ASSLSGGEGETQY

v_gene: TRBV29-1
CDR3aa: SVRTSGGFLPGNEQF

v_gene: TRBV9
CDR3aa: ASSAWDSPEDYGYT

v_gene: TRBV7-2
CDR3aa: ASSFSQNYEQY

v_gene: TRBV9
CDR3aa: ASSVVTGAAF

v_gene: TRBV5-6
CDR3aa: ASSLGHIFTEAF

v_gene: TRBV7-9
CDR3aa: ASGGHNQPQH

v_gene: TRBV6-5
CDR3aa: ASTKGQGYT

v_gene: TRBV7-6
CDR3aa: ASSSPGGTGSGNTIY

v_gene: TRBV29-1
CDR3aa: SADMGQSTNEKLF

v_gene: TRBV6-1
CDR3aa: ASGLARNGGTEAF

v_gene: TRBV10-3
CDR3aa: AISEGAGVGQPQH

v_gene: TRBV2
CDR3aa: ASSVGTSGGSDTQY

v_gene: TRBV4-3
CDR3aa: ASSQDPGTGNTEAF

v_gene: TRBV7-2
CDR3aa: ASSRARGPNEKLF

v_gene: TRBV2
CDR3aa: ASSWTDGQPQH

v_gene: TRBV10-2
CDR3aa: ASSVTGGTEAF

v_gene: TRBV6-1
CDR3aa: ASSRRIGYT

v_gene: TRBV11-2
CDR3aa: ASSPIRNYGYT

v_gene: TRBV5-1
CDR3aa: ASSQGRQGEAF

v_gene: TRBV5-5
CDR3aa: ASSSQGSQPQH

v_gene: TRBV6-6
CDR3aa: ASTRLAGGNNEQF

v_gene: TRBV5-6
CDR3aa: ASQAMNTEAF

v_gene: TRBV27
CDR3aa: ASSLNSYEQY

v_gene: TRBV2
CDR3aa: ASSGSAVSYGYT

v_gene: TRBV4-1
CDR3aa: ASSSPGLMNTEAF

v_gene: TRBV6-5
CDR3aa: ASSYSRSRYNSPLH

v_gene: TRBV7-9
CDR3aa: ASSPSLGVNQPQH

v_gene: TRBV6-5
CDR3aa: ASSKEAGRNTIY

v_gene: TRBV21-1
CDR3aa: ASSKVTPLAGGKEETQY

v_gene: TRBV19
CDR3aa: ASSPDRENTEAF

v_gene: TRBV27
CDR3aa: ASRLARNTGELF

v_gene: TRBV4-2
CDR3aa: ASSHGNLGAKNIQY

v_gene: TRBV7-9
CDR3aa: ASSLQGRGIYGYT

v_gene: TRBV28
CDR3aa: ASSLWTSGGALISTEQY

v_gene: TRBV14
CDR3aa: ASSKTGNSPLH

v_gene: TRBV5-6
CDR3aa: ASSLGIGTGRETQY

v_gene: TRBV6-5
CDR3aa: AIGGGTYEQY

v_gene: TRBV6-1
CDR3aa: ASSEPGNTEAF

v_gene: TRBV4-1
CDR3aa: ASSQDSPLH

v_gene: TRBV4-3
CDR3aa: ASSQDGGKGAEAF

v_gene: TRBV5-1
CDR3aa: ASSSQDRVTEAF

v_gene: TRBV5-1
CDR3aa: ASSPGQALSYEQY

v_gene: TRBV6-1
CDR3aa: ASRTTNEKLF

v_gene: TRBV18
CDR3aa: ASSLSGGGSYEQY

v_gene: TRBV11-3
CDR3aa: ASSSTTGYQPQH

v_gene: TRBV7-9
CDR3aa: ASSWDRANQPQH